One and the same sample provided the 23 T cell receptor beta chains below, sequenced in a study of cytomegalovirus exposure and HLA in healthy donors. In the PCR, 60 Vbeta and 13 Jbeta primers were used. Method: immunoSEQ multiplex PCR; TCRdb's copy keeps in-frame clones and lacks some. The table lists about 120,000 clones, more than 65% of them singletons. Input material: PBMCs. Receptors originate from a woman younger than 35 in good health and CMV-seronegative.

This chain links TRBV5-5 with TRBJ2-7; the match to TRBD2 covers 7 bases. Trimming cost V 0 bases and J 6 bases; bases outside gene matches: 9. The CDR3 runs to 15 residues. CDR1 is SGHKS, CDR2 YYEKEE, per germline (reference sequence). DNA of the CDR3: TGTGCCAGCAGCTTGGCCGGGGGGACTACGGGCGAGCAGTACTTC. The encoded protein is CASSLAGGTTGEQYF.

The chain has TRBV6-5 and TRBJ2-2, with D perhaps matching TRBD1 (5 bases). The CDR3 contains 13 residues. Trimming removed 10 bases at V and 0 bases at J, with 9 bases between. Germline V gene sequence: CDR1 MNHEY, CDR2 SVGAGI. The CDR3 coding sequence is TGTGCCACTGACAGCACGAACACCGGGGAGCTGTTTTTT. Amino acid sequence: CATDSTNTGELFF.

Regarding this clone: At one boundary the junction diverges from the germline segment, which might be a read error. The chain couples TRBV4-1 to TRBJ2-7, with a tentative D call TRBD1 (6 bases). Germline V gene sequence: CDR1 MGHRA, CDR2 YSYEKL. The CDR3 spans 15 residues. For the CDR3, the DNA is TGCGCCAGCAGCCGCCCAGGGGAAGCGAGCTACGAGCGGTACTTC. This encodes CASSRPGEASYERYF.

V usage is TRBV18 and J usage is TRBJ1-2, with TRBD1 as a possible D gene (5 bases). The CDR3 extends over 12 amino acids. Trimming took 3 bases from V and 8 from J, leaving 10 bases between them. Germline assignment: CDR1 KGHSH and CDR2 LQKENI. The CDR3, as DNA: TGTGCCAGCTCACCTTCCGCAGGGGGCTACACCTTC. It specifies CASSPSAGGYTF.

The chain carries TRBV7-9 and TRBJ1-3; D perhaps matches TRBD1 (6 bases). This CDR3 spans 14 amino acids. V shed 5 bases and J shed 0 bases, with 8 bases lying between them. Per germline, CDR1 SEHNR and CDR2 FQNEAQ (reference sequence). CDR3 amino acids: CASSAQGSGNTIYF. The DNA for the CDR3 is TGTGCCAGCAGCGCACAGGGCTCTGGAAACACCATATATTTT.

For the CDR3, the DNA is TGTGCCAGCAGCCCCAGCAGTCGAGGTTGGGAAAAACTGTTTTTT. Protein: CASSPSSRGWEKLFF. This chain joins TRBV7-6 and TRBJ1-4; D is uncertain. The CDR3 covers 15 residues. The germline gives CDR1 SGHVS, CDR2 FNYEAQ. V dropped 5 bases and J dropped 8 bases, with 18 bases sitting between them. Variable domain in full (rest from reference TRBV7-6 and TRBJ1-4): GAGVSQSPRYKVTKRGQDVALRCDPISGHVSLYWYRQALGQGPEFLTYFNYEAQQDKSGLPNDRFSAERPEGSISTLTIQRTEQRDSAMYRCASSPSSRGWEKLFFGSGTQLSVL.

The CDR3 here is CASSLQGASNQPQHF. In DNA form, the CDR3 reads TGTGCCAGCAGTTTACAGGGGGCGAGCAATCAGCCCCAGCATTTT. This chain links TRBV6-6 with TRBJ1-5; TRBD1 agrees at 9 bases. This CDR3 comprises 15 residues. Germline CDR1 MNHNY, CDR2 SVGAGI (reference sequence). Germline trimming cut 4 bases from V and 1 base from J; bases unmatched to any gene: 2.

Here the CDR3 reads CASSVGQLNYEQYF. The DNA for the CDR3 is TGTGCCAGCAGTGTGGGACAGTTGAACTACGAGCAGTACTTC. This chain links TRBV6-5 with TRBJ2-7, with 7 bases identical to TRBD1. CDR1 and CDR2 from the germline V gene are MNHEY and SVGAGI. V lost 5 bases to trimming and J lost 3 bases; unmatched junction nucleotides: 7. The CDR3 loop spans 14 amino acids.

The chain links TRBV12-5 to TRBJ2-2, with D uncertain. The germline V gene encodes CDR1 LGHNT and CDR2 FRNRAP. This CDR3 contains 12 residues. V lost 6 bases to trimming and J lost 8 bases, with 10 bases between them. The CDR3 loop is CASGLDRGELFF. CDR3 in DNA: TGTGCTAGTGGCCTAGACCGTGGGGAGCTGTTTTTT.

This chain connects TRBV6-5 to TRBJ1-6; D not certain. Trimming took 2 bases from V and 6 from J, leaving 5 bases between them. CDR3 length equals 13 residues. Germline loops: CDR1 MNHEY, CDR2 SVGAGI. CDR3 coding DNA: TGTGCCAGCAGTTACAAGAGTAATTCACCCCTCCACTTT. Its protein product is CASSYKSNSPLHF.

The chain couples TRBV5-1 to TRBJ2-2; D may be TRBD2 (7 bases). Deletions cut 1 base from V and 4 bases from J, with 17 bases between. This CDR3 contains 17 residues. Germline V CDR1 and CDR2: SGHRS, YFSETQ. CDR3 bases: TGCGCCAGCAGCTTGTTGGGGGGGGCACAGCCCACCGGGGAGCTGTTTTTT. This sequence encodes CASSLLGGAQPTGELFF. Complete variable domain (other parts from reference TRBV5-1 and TRBJ2-2): KAGVTQTPRYLIKTRGQQVTLSCSPISGHRSVSWYQQTPGQGLQFLFEYFSETQRNKGNFPGRFSGRQFSNSRSEMNVSTLELGDSALYLCASSLLGGAQPTGELFFGEGSRLTVL.

This chain connects TRBV5-6 to TRBJ2-1, with D maybe TRBD2 (6 bases). The germline gives CDR1 SGHDT, CDR2 YYEEEE. CDR3 length equals 14 residues. Trimming took 0 bases from V and 4 from J, leaving 8 bases between them. CDR3 amino acids: CASSLGLAYNEQFF. For the CDR3, the DNA is TGTGCCAGCAGCTTGGGGCTAGCGTACAATGAGCAGTTCTTC.

The chain links TRBV29-1 to TRBJ2-1; maybe TRBD2 (7 bases). The CDR3 is 14 amino acids. Trimming took 4 bases from V and 0 from J, leaving 10 bases between them. In germline, CDR1 is SQVTM, CDR2 ANQGSEA. CDR3 protein: CSVAAGASYNEQFF. DNA for the CDR3: TGCAGCGTTGCGGCGGGGGCCTCCTACAATGAGCAGTTCTTC.

The J gene is TRBJ1-4, the V gene TRBV28, with TRBD1 matching over 10 bases. The CDR3 is 14 amino acids. Germline assignment: CDR1 MDHEN and CDR2 SYDVKM. V was clipped by 5 bases and J by 7 bases; unmatched bases: 4. The CDR3 here is CASSPGQGPEKLFF. In nucleotides, the CDR3 is TGTGCCAGCAGTCCGGGACAGGGGCCTGAAAAACTGTTTTTT.

The chain is built from TRBV6-1 and TRBJ1-2; 9 bases match TRBD1. Per germline, CDR1 MNHNS and CDR2 SASEGT. The J segment lost 4 bases and the V segment lost 6 bases, leaving 0 bases of the junction unmatched. CDR3 length: 12 amino acids. CDR3 sequence (DNA): TGTGCCAGCAGGGACAGGGGCTATGGCTACACCTTC. This gives the protein CASRDRGYGYTF.

The chain employs TRBV18 and TRBJ1-1, with no clear D. Between the trimmed V and J ends, which lost 0 bases and 1 base, there was a span of 9 bases. CDR3 length: 15 amino acids. Germline assignment: CDR1 KGHSH and CDR2 LQKENI. CDR3 DNA sequence: TGTGCCAGCTCACCACCCTACGGGAAGAACACTGAAGCTTTCTTT. Amino acid sequence: CASSPPYGKNTEAFF.

The genes are TRBV15 and TRBJ2-5; D remains unclear. Near its end, the DNA agrees better with TRBJ2-7, so the J call may be wrong. This CDR3 has 17 amino acids. Germline V gene data show CDR1 as LNHNV and CDR2 as YYDKDF (reference sequence). CDR3 protein: CATSRAQSQFFHYEQYF. CDR3 in DNA: TGTGCCACCAGCAGAGCCCAAAGCCAGTTTTTTCACTACGAGCAGTACTTC.

The rearrangement uses TRBV4-1 and TRBJ2-4, with TRBD2 identical over 7 bases. CDR1 MGHRA and CDR2 YSYEKL come from the germline V gene. With V trimmed by 5 bases and J by 0 bases, 4 bases remained unmatched. The CDR3 is made up of 15 amino acids. CDR3 nucleotide sequence: TGCGCCAGCAGCTCTAGCGGCTCAGCCAAAAACATTCAGTACTTC. Its protein product is CASSSSGSAKNIQYF.

The V gene is TRBV9, the J gene TRBJ1-3, with 8 positions matching TRBD1. This CDR3 is built from 15 residues. From germline, CDR1 is SGDLS and CDR2 YYNGEE. V trimming: 3 bases; J trimming: 0 bases; junction bases outside the gene matches: 2. CDR3 coding DNA: TGTGCCAGCAGCGACAGGGGGAACTCTGGAAACACCATATATTTT. Its protein product is CASSDRGNSGNTIYF.

The rearrangement links TRBV5-8 to TRBJ2-5; 7 nucleotides line up with TRBD2. The V and J ends lost 8 bases and 5 bases, in that order; junction bases with no gene match: 18. CDR3 length equals 16 residues. CDR1 is SGHTS and CDR2 is YDEGEE in the germline V gene. As DNA, the CDR3 is TGTGCCAGATCGTCCAATTGGGGGGGACGCCAGGAGACCCAGTACTTC. Residues: CARSSNWGGRQETQYF. Full variable domain (rest looked up from reference TRBV5-8 and TRBJ2-5): EAGVTQSPTHLIKTRGQQATLRCSPISGHTSVYWYQQALGLGLQFLLWYDEGEERNRGNFPPRFSGRQFPNYSSELNVNALELEDSALYLCARSSNWGGRQETQYFGPGTRLLVL.

The chain joins TRBV5-1 to TRBJ1-5, with D hard to call. The CDR3 length is 15 residues. Trimming cost V 2 bases and J 4 bases, with 13 bases left between them. Germline V CDR1 and CDR2: SGHRS, YFSETQ. The CDR3 region is CASSFEGTGNQPQHF. The CDR3 bases are TGCGCCAGCAGCTTCGAGGGTACGGGAAATCAGCCCCAGCATTTT.

The chain employs TRBV6-6 and TRBJ1-3; 8 bases fit TRBD1. Germline loops: CDR1 MNHNY, CDR2 SVGAGI (reference sequence). CDR3 length equals 14 residues. V shed 2 bases, J shed 4 bases, and the junction held 1 base outside the gene matches. The CDR3 sequence: CASSYGTGGNTIYF. DNA for the CDR3: TGTGCCAGCAGTTACGGGACAGGAGGAAACACCATATATTTT.

The chain employs TRBV9 and TRBJ2-1, with TRBD2 identical over 10 bases. The ends lost 4 bases at V and 0 bases at J; junction bases unmatched: 7. CDR1 and CDR2 (germline): SGDLS, YYNGEE. The CDR3 runs 17 residues. CDR3 nucleotide sequence: TGTGCCAGCAGCAAGGGGACTAGCGTGAGCTCCTACAATGAGCAGTTCTTC. It yields the protein CASSKGTSVSSYNEQFF.